This T cell receptor (beta chain) was observed in a study of T-cell reconstitution after alpha-beta-depleted transplantation in children. This clonotype was found a few times. Its antigen is currently unknown. Unique molecular identifiers were incorporated during preparation of the TCRbeta library. Using its own MiXCR run on the PCR reads, TCRdb lists one record per CDR3 protein. In the table there are 75,000 to 80,000 distinct CDR3 sequences, 15% to 20% of which are singletons. Study-level results: The study reportedly traced alpha-beta T cells about two months after transplant to several hundred expanded graft clones. The authors attributed T-cell counts and diversity one year after transplant mostly to newly produced T cells.

The material was PBMCs, mostly from graft donor cells, obtained 360 days after TCRalphabeta/CD19-depleted stem cell transplant. The TCR originated in a male patient aged 2 to 9 who had a stem cell transplant for acute lymphoblastic leukemia, so the T cells may come from the graft donor.

The chain's CDR3 is CASSSPPLVQIEAQYEQFF. CDR3 bases: TGTGCCAGCAGTTCCCCTCCACTTGTCCAAATCGAGGCCCAATATGAGCAGTTCTTC. The genes are TRBV12-3 or TRBV12-4 and TRBJ2-1; no reliable D call. The CDR3 contains 19 residues. V shed 4 bases and J shed 8 bases, with 30 bases lying between them.